The present entry profiles one TCR beta chain with its context. These data come from a study of cytomegalovirus exposure and HLA in healthy donors. The CDR3 totals 18 residues. From germline, CDR1 is MRHNA and CDR2 SNTAGT. The trim removed 4 bases at V and 4 bases at J, leaving 15 bases unmatched. Researchers ran the PCR with 60 Vbeta and 13 Jbeta primers. Assay used: immunoSEQ multiplex PCR; TCRdb lists only in-frame clones, some missing. The table records 90,000 or so clones, approximately 80% of them present only once. The TCR originated in a woman aged 40 to 55 in good health and CMV-seronegative. The V and J genes are TRBV6-4 and TRBJ2-3; 9 bases line up with TRBD2. Sequenced: PBMCs. In DNA, the CDR3 is TGTGCCAGCAGTGGGGGGCGGGAGGGCCCTTCAAATTCAGATACGCAGTATTTT. It yields the protein CASSGGREGPSNSDTQYF.